The T cell receptor (beta chain) described here comes from a study of OX40 agonist ivuxolimab in advanced cancers. The wider study: Patients were given ivuxolimab, an antibody that agonizes OX40 (CD134). Patients were under 90% male with ages roughly 20 to 90, mean around 58. Those treated in dose escalation had hepatocellular carcinoma, melanoma, renal cell cancer or head and neck cancer.

The CDR3 has 15 residues. In germline, CDR1 is KGHSH, CDR2 LQKENI. The ends were cut back, 6 bases at V and 4 bases at J, with 18 bases in the middle. Repertoires were generated with immunoSEQ multiplex PCR, while TCRdb's copy carries only in-frame clones and drops some. The sample has tens of thousands of clones; 75% to 90% are singletons. Sample: CD4+ or CD8+ T cells sorted from blood, taken in a trial of the OX40 agonist ivuxolimab. This chain connects TRBV18 to TRBJ2-5; D perhaps matches TRBD2 (6 bases). This receptor was identified in an adult with an advanced solid tumor such as melanoma, head and neck, liver or kidney cancer. DNA of the CDR3: TGTGCCAGCTCGACGCTAACGGGACTCACAGAGACCCAGTACTTC. It is translated as CASSTLTGLTETQYF. The variable domain in full, completed from reference TRBV18 and TRBJ2-5, reads NAGVMQNPRHLVRRRGQEARLRCSPMKGHSHVYWYRQLPEEGLKFMVYLQKENIIDESGMPKERFSAEFPKEGPSILRIQQVVRGDSAAYFCASSTLTGLTETQYFGPGTRLLVL.